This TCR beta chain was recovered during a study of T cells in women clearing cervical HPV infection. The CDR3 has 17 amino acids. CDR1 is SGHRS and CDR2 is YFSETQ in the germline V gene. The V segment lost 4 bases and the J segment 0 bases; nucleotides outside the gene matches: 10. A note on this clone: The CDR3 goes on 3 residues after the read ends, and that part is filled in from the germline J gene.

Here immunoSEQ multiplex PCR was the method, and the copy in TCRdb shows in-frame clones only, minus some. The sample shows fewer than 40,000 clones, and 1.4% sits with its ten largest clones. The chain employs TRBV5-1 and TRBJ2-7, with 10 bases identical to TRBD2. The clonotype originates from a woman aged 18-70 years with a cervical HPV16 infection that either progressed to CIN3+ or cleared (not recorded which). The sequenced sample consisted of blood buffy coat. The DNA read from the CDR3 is TGCGCCAGCAGCATAACTCTTACTAGCGGGAACTCCTACGAG. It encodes CASSITLTSGNSYE. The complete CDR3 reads CASSITLTSGNSYEQYF.